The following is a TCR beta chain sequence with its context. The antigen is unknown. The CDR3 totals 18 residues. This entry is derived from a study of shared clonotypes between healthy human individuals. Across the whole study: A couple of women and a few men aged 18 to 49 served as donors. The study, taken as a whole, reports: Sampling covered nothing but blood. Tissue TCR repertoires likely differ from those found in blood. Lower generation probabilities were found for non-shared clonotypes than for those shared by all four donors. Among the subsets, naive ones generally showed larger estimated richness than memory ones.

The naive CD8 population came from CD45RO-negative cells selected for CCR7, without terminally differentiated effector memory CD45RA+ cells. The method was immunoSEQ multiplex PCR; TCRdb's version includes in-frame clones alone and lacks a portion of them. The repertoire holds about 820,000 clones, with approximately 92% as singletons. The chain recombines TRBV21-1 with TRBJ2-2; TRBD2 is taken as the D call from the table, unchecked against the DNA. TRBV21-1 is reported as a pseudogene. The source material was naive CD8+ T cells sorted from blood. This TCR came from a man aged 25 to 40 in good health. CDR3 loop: CASSKARLIPRNTGELFF. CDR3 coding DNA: TGTGCCAGCAGCAAAGCGAGGTTGATTCCGAGGAACACCGGGGAGCTGTTTTTT.